This T cell receptor beta chain was observed in a study of vaccination and CD4 T cells after COVID-19. Study details: Each control was exposed to a CEFX pool, an HIV-1 Nef pool, or no peptide at all.

The treatment was: approximately nine-day PBMC culture with coronavirus spike peptide pools or control peptides (ViraFEST assay). The V and J ends lost 4 bases and 4 bases, in that order; junction bases with no gene match: 4. The CDR3 covers 14 residues. CDR1 is MNHEY, CDR2 SMNVEV, per germline (reference sequence). The Oncomine TCR Beta short-read assay sequenced DNA from cultured CD4+ T cells. Each CDR3 protein gets one entry after TCRdb re-called the PCR reads with MiXCR. The table lists about 15,000 distinct CDR3 sequences, 73% of them singletons, with 9.5% to 12% in the top ten. With regard to this clonotype: Its antigen remains unknown.

Sequencing used CD4+ T cells from blood, cultured in vitro. The clonotype was recovered from a human donor who had recovered from COVID-19. V is TRBV27 and J is TRBJ1-5, with TRBD1 matching over 7 bases. CDR3 in amino acids: CASSSNRGNQPQHF. The CDR3 region has the DNA TGTGCCAGCAGTTCGAACAGGGGAAATCAGCCCCAGCATTTT.